The 15 T cell receptor beta chains in this list originate from one sample, sequenced in a study of T cell responses to AZD1222 COVID-19 vaccine. Data came from immunoSEQ multiplex PCR; TCRdb stores just in-frame clones and leaves some out. The sample lists 110,000 to 150,000 clones; about 91% were seen once. The sequencing used peripheral blood, collected on day 0 of AZD1222 vaccination. The source is an adult in good health.

The rearrangement links TRBV9 to TRBJ1-4, with D maybe TRBD1 (5 bases). V shed 4 bases and J shed 13 bases, with 20 bases lying between them. Germline V CDR1 and CDR2: SGDLS, YYNGEE. The CDR3 covers 14 residues. The CDR3 sequence: CASSPGTQVRGLFF. CDR3 nucleotides: TGTGCCAGCAGCCCGGGGACCCAAGTGAGAGGACTGTTTTTT.

CDR3 in DNA: TGTGCCAGCAGTTACGAGGCGGGAGGGACACTCTACGAGCAGTACTTC. Its translation: CASSYEAGGTLYEQYF. The rearrangement joins TRBV6-5 to TRBJ2-7; TRBD2 matches 9 bases. The CDR3 has 16 amino acids. V shed 2 bases and J 3 bases; nucleotides not matched to a gene: 8. CDR1 and CDR2 (germline): MNHEY, SVGAGI.

The rearrangement uses TRBV5-1 and TRBJ2-7, with 13 bases lining up with TRBD2. Germline V gene lookup returns CDR1 SGHRS and CDR2 YFSETQ. Trimming removed 2 bases from V and 3 bases from J; junction bases left unmatched: 5. The length of the CDR3 is 16 residues. The CDR3 bases are TGCGCCAGCAGCTTATGGGGACTAGCGGGGCTCTACGAGCAGTACTTC. Translated: CASSLWGLAGLYEQYF.

The chain carries TRBV4-2 and TRBJ2-7; D is possibly TRBD1 or TRBD2 (5 bases each). The germline CDR1 and CDR2 sequences are LGHNA and YNFKEQ. The CDR3 runs 16 residues. V shed 0 bases and J shed 0 bases, with 12 bases lying between them. The CDR3 is CASSQDSGLSSYEQYF. CDR3 bases: TGTGCCAGCAGCCAAGATTCGGGGCTAAGCTCCTACGAGCAGTACTTC.

The rearrangement links TRBV19 to TRBJ2-2; perhaps TRBD1 as D (5 bases). The CDR3 consists of 14 residues. From germline, CDR1 is LNHDA and CDR2 SQIVND (reference sequence). V dropped 5 bases and J dropped 3 bases, with 10 bases sitting between them. The CDR3 DNA reads TGTGCCAGTAGTGGGGCACCATACACCGGGGAGCTGTTTTTT. Residues: CASSGAPYTGELFF.

The chain has TRBV23-1 and TRBJ1-2; the match to TRBD1 covers 8 bases. TRBV23-1 is an ORF, with its function uncertain. V shed 5 bases and J 3 bases; nucleotides not matched to a gene: 5. The CDR3 has 14 amino acids. The CDR3 DNA is TGCGCCAGCAGTTTGGACAGGGCAGACTATGGCTACACCTTC. Residues: CASSLDRADYGYTF.

The rearrangement links TRBV7-8 to TRBJ1-2, with D tentatively TRBD1 (6 bases). Germline values: CDR1 SGHVS, CDR2 FQNEAQ. The CDR3 length is 15 residues. V was trimmed by 1 base and J by 4 bases, leaving 13 bases between them. The CDR3 sequence: CASSLGRGGGYGYTF. CDR3 nucleotides: TGTGCCAGCAGCTTAGGCAGGGGCGGAGGCTATGGCTACACCTTC. The entire variable domain, with the rest obtained from reference TRBV7-8 and TRBJ1-2, is as follows: GAGVSQSPRYKVAKRGQDVALRCDPISGHVSLFWYQQALGQGPEFLTYFQNEAQLDKSGLPSDRFFAERPEGSVSTLKIQRTQQEDSAVYLCASSLGRGGGYGYTFGSGTRLTVV.

The CDR3: CASSHGGVNSPLHF. CDR3 coding DNA: TGTGCCAGCAGTCATGGCGGGGTGAATTCACCCCTCCACTTT. The chain recombines TRBV6-6 with TRBJ1-6; D ambiguous. The germline V and J ends were trimmed by 5 bases and 7 bases, with 12 bases remaining between them. This CDR3 has 14 amino acids. Germline V gene lookup returns CDR1 MNHNY and CDR2 SVGAGI (reference sequence).

The chain employs TRBV12-3 or TRBV12-4 and TRBJ1-2; D remains ambiguous. The V and J ends lost 7 bases and 5 bases respectively, with 14 bases between them. There are 13 residues in the CDR3. CDR3 nucleotides: TGTGCCAGCACGGTGGCAGATTTTTATGGCTACACCTTC. This codes for CASTVADFYGYTF.

The chain combines TRBV7-2 with TRBJ1-2; D is ambiguous. Germline CDR1 SGHTA, CDR2 FQGNSA. Trimming cost V 0 bases and J 6 bases, with 11 bases left between them. The CDR3 contains 14 residues. The CDR3 protein is CASSLAISDNGYTF. DNA for the CDR3: TGTGCCAGCAGCTTAGCGATCTCCGACAATGGCTACACCTTC.

The CDR3 sequence: CASSLKGPSGTDTQYF. The CDR3 DNA reads as TGTGCCAGCAGCTTAAAGGGGCCGTCGGGCACAGATACGCAGTATTTT. The chain couples TRBV7-3 to TRBJ2-3; a weak D match, TRBD1 (5 bases). The V end lost 1 base, the J end lost 1 base, and 12 bases lay between the germline ends. CDR1 and CDR2 (germline): SGHTA, FQGTGA. This CDR3 spans 16 amino acids. The entire variable domain, with the rest obtained from reference TRBV7-3 and TRBJ2-3, is as follows: GAGVSQTPSNKVTEKGKYVELRCDPISGHTALYWYRQSLGQGPEFLIYFQGTGAADDSGLPNDRFFAVRPEGSVSTLKIQRTERGDSAVYLCASSLKGPSGTDTQYFGPGTRLTVL.

The rearrangement joins TRBV19 to TRBJ2-7, with D perhaps matching TRBD1 (6 bases). The V end was cut by 2 bases, the J end by 2 bases, with 7 bases between. The germline gives CDR1 LNHDA, CDR2 SQIVND (reference sequence). The CDR3 extends over 13 amino acids. CDR3 amino acids: CASSIQGPYEQYF. DNA of the CDR3: TGTGCCAGTAGTATACAGGGGCCCTACGAGCAGTACTTC.

The chain links TRBV7-9 to TRBJ2-2, with D possibly matching TRBD1 (6 bases). Trimming pared 10 bases from V and 1 base from J, leaving 13 bases between. Germline V gene lookup returns CDR1 SEHNR and CDR2 FQNEAQ (reference sequence). This CDR3 region has 14 residues. The CDR3 DNA is TGTGCCACACGGGGACAACTGAACACCGGGGAGCTGTTTTTT. As protein: CATRGQLNTGELFF.

The V gene is TRBV6-5, the J gene TRBJ2-3; D is unclear. This CDR3 has 15 amino acids. In germline, CDR1 is MNHEY, CDR2 SVGAGI. The V end lost 0 bases, the J end lost 5 bases, and 12 bases lay between the germline ends. This CDR3 reads CASSYSWQNRDTQYF. The CDR3 nucleotides read TGTGCCAGCAGTTACTCGTGGCAAAATCGAGATACGCAGTATTTT.

Note on this clone: The sample holds other DNA sequences that translate to the same CDR3. The rearrangement uses TRBV19 and TRBJ2-7, with 7 bases fitting TRBD2. Trimming took 6 bases from V and 2 from J; bases not matched to a gene: 4. The germline V gene has CDR1 LNHDA and CDR2 SQIVND (reference sequence). CDR3 length equals 13 residues. CDR3 region: CASRPGGTYEQYF. The CDR3, as DNA: TGTGCCAGTAGGCCGGGAGGCACCTACGAGCAGTACTTC. Full variable domain (remainder filled in from reference TRBV19 and TRBJ2-7): DGGITQSPKYLFRKEGQNVTLSCEQNLNHDAMYWYRQDPGQGLRLIYYSQIVNDFQKGDIAEGYSVSREKKESFPLTVTSAQKNPTAFYLCASRPGGTYEQYFGPGTRLTVT.